Shown below are 2 T cell receptor beta chains from a single sample sequenced in a study of blood T cell repertoires in COVID-19. Assay: immunoSEQ multiplex PCR; the TCRdb copy retains only in-frame clones and omits some. Altogether about 150,000 clones are present, roughly 80% being singletons, with the ten largest covering roughly 3.6%. The sample consisted of peripheral blood. The receptor set was obtained from a woman of 80 years or more with acute or convalescent COVID-19.

The V and J genes are TRBV7-3 and TRBJ2-2, with D tentatively TRBD2 (6 bases). Trimming shortened V by 3 bases and J by 6 bases, and 8 bases separated the two germline ends. Germline V CDR1 and CDR2: SGHTA, FQGTGA. This CDR3 has 13 residues. CDR3 bases: TGTGCCAGCAGCTTGGGGGGAGCCGGGGAGCTGTTTTTT. Encoded protein: CASSLGGAGELFF.

A single count supports this clone. The gene calls are TRBV14 and TRBJ1-2; no reliable D call. Germline-derived CDR1 and CDR2 are SGHDN and FVKESK. The CDR3 sequence is 13 residues long. Trimming stripped 4 bases from V and 2 bases from J, with 8 bases between. As DNA, the CDR3 is TGTGCCAGCAGCCCCCAAACAAACTATGGCTACACCTTC. Translating gives CASSPQTNYGYTF. The variable domain in full, with the rest retrieved from reference TRBV14 and TRBJ1-2, is EAGVTQFPSHSVIEKGQTVTLRCDPISGHDNLYWYRRVMGKEIKFLLHFVKESKQDESGMPNNRFLAERTGGTYSTLKVQPAELEDSGVYFCASSPQTNYGYTFGSGTRLTVV.